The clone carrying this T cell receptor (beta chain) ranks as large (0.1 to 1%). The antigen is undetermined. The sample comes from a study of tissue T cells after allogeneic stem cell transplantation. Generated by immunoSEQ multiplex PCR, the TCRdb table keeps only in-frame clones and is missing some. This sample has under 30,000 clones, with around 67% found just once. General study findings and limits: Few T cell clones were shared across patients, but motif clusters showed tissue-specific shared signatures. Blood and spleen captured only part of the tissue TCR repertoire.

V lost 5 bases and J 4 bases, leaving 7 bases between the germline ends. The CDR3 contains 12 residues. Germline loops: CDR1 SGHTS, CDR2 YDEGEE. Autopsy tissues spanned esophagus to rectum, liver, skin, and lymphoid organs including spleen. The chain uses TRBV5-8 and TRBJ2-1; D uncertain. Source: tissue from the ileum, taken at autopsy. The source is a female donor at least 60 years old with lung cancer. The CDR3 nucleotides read TGTGCCAGCAGTTCCGTTTACAATGAGCAGTTCTTC. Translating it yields CASSSVYNEQFF.